The TCR beta chain described here comes from a study of spatial heterogeneity in lung cancer. Study background: Detection consistently yielded more beta chains than alpha chains. TCR and UMI combinations that were unique each appeared, on average, more than ten times in raw reads. Study results and caveats: Ubiquitous expanded tumor TCRs surfaced in blood more at resection than they did at follow-up.

A distinct unique molecular identifier was carried by each TCR cDNA molecule. One entry per CDR3 protein results from TCRdb running MiXCR on the 5' RACE reads. The sample has approximately 92,000 distinct CDR3 sequences; over 9.5% are singletons. The time point denotes: sample taken at primary tumor resection. Unsorted whole RNA from tumor, nontumor lung or frozen PBMC underwent sequencing. Notes on this clonotype: Its antigen remains unidentified.

Sequences were derived from PBMCs, sampled at surgery. The source of this sequence is a male donor with early-stage non-small cell lung cancer.

CDR3 residues: CASSLTAGANVLTF. CDR3 nucleotide sequence: TGTGCCAGCAGCTTAACCGCTGGGGCCAACGTCCTGACTTTC. The V call is TRBV11-2, the J call TRBJ2-6; D unclear. The CDR3 contains 14 residues. Germline CDR1 is SGHAT and CDR2 is FQNNGV. V was shortened by 2 bases and J by 2 bases, with 4 bases between the two germline ends.